One TCR beta chain is described in this entry. Its antigen is still unknown. It has no much larger one-base neighbor in the sample; base qualities were not kept. Read against the paper, the sample's treatment or condition label means: roughly 20 received Ad26.COV2.S at low or high dose, single or two shots; about 5 received placebo; per-sample allocation not given. Repertoires of vaccine and placebo recipients were sequenced from samples taken on day 63 after the first injection. In Cohort 1b, roughly 25 adults aged 18-55 years were enrolled at a single site in Boston, USA, between 29 July and 7 August 2020. Ad26.COV2.S consisted of a replication-incompetent adenovirus type 26 vector by which a prefusion-stabilized SARS-CoV-2 spike protein from the original Wuhan strain was expressed. V is shortened by 1 base, J by 8 bases, and the region joining them spans 11 bases. From a lookup of the germline V gene, CDR1 and CDR2 are SGHTA and FQGNSA. Including cysteine and phenylalanine, the CDR3 has 13 amino acids. Only CDR3 DNA is held: 39 bases, read in frame from base 1.

The sample originates from a study of Ad26.COV2.S vaccination and SARS-CoV-2 variants (dated by TCRdb to the early 2020s). With regard to the full study: Donors in the vaccine arm were drawn from COV1001, a phase I-IIa trial of Ad26.COV2.S in healthy adults that was multicentre, randomized, double-blind and placebo-controlled. Dosing of Ad26.COV2.S was intramuscular, at either 5x10^10 or 1x10^11 viral particles, delivered as one shot or as two shots spaced 56 days apart. Trial participants were randomized into five groups of five: low-dose or high-dose Ad26.COV2.S given once or twice, or placebo on both occasions. Investigators remained blinded to trial group allocation during experiments and outcome assessment. The TCR-sequenced set comprised approximately 32 samples: approximately 20 Ad26.COV2.S vaccine recipients, 5 placebo recipients and 8 SARS-CoV-2 convalescent individuals. Sequencing of the TCRbeta repertoire served to evaluate the specificity and breadth of SARS-CoV-2-reactive T cell receptors following Ad26.COV2.S vaccination. Study-wide findings and limitations: Spike-specific TCR breadth was higher in Ad26.COV2.S recipients than in placebo recipients (P = 0.0014). The authors noted that total T cell responses may have been underestimated by the TCR breadth and depth analyses. After vaccination, substantial breadth of spike-specific CD8+ and CD4+ T cell responses was reported. Comparing responses between vaccine doses or regimens was not something the study was powered to do. Vaccine and placebo recipients had similar non-spike TCR breadth, a finding consistent with the vaccine containing only spike.

The immunoSEQ Assay was the method used to sequence TCRbeta CDR3 regions. After extraction, genomic DNA underwent amplification by bias-controlled multiplex PCR, followed by high-throughput sequencing. The paper's data handling went like this. To quantify the absolute abundance of every unique TCRbeta CDR3 region, sequences were collapsed and filtered. T cell fraction was estimated by normalizing TCRbeta template counts to usable DNA, which was measured by amplifying reference genes present in all nucleated cells. Repertoire TCRs were annotated as SARS-CoV-2-specific by exact matching of V gene, CDR3 amino acid sequence and J gene to a known reactive TCR set. The reference SARS-CoV-2 TCR set came from MIRA and was filtered for enrichment in COVID-19-positive ImmuneCODE repertoires, removing public or cross-reactive TCRs. Using the MIRA antigens, annotated TCRs were further analysed by specific ORF or by position within an ORF. Breadth was defined as annotated unique rearrangements over total unique productive rearrangements; depth was the summed frequency of those rearrangements. Two-sided Wilcoxon rank-sum tests were applied when comparing TCR breadth between groups. TCRdb took this table from immuneACCESS and kept in-frame rearrangements with V and J called. Such tables lack part of the clones; where checked against another copy, unresolved V genes explain under half of the gap, and the rest is unexplained. V, J and clone size are taken as reported in that table, and D and trimming were inferred from the DNA itself. The sample data list about 420,000 clones, and around 87% of these were observed just once. The top ten constitute 3.6% of the sample.

Sequences were derived from peripheral blood, sampled in a trial of Ad26.COV2.S vaccine versus placebo. The chain links TRBV7-2 with TRBJ1-2, with TRBD1 as a weak D call on 5 bases. The sequence derives from a person between 18 and 60 years old who received the Ad26.COV2.S COVID-19 vaccine or a placebo. The bases are TGTGCCAGCAGCTTAGGGGGGACCTCGGGCTACACCTTC. Its translation is CASSLGGTSGYTF.